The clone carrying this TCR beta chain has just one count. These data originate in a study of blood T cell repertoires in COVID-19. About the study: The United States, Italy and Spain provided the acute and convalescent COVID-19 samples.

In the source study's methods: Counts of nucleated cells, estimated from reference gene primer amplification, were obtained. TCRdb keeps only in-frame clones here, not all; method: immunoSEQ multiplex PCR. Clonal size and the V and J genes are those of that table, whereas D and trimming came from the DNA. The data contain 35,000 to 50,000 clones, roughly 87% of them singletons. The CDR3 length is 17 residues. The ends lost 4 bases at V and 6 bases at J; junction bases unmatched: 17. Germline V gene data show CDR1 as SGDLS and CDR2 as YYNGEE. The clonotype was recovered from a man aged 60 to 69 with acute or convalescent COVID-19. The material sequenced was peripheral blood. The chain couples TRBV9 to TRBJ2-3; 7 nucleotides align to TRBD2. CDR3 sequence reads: CASSPRTSLRSGDTQYF. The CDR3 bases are TGTGCCAGCAGCCCCCGGACTAGTCTTCGGTCTGGGGATACGCAGTATTTT.